This T cell receptor (beta chain) was recovered during a study of shared clonotypes between healthy human individuals (dated by TCRdb to about 2020). Looking at the study overall: The cohort included three men and a couple of women between 18 and 49 years of age. For each donor, CD4 naive and CD4 memory were each given three plates, CD8 naive was given two plates, and CD8 memory was given one plate. The study deeply sequenced blood TCR repertoires of five healthy adults to estimate repertoire size and the extent of clonotype sharing between individuals. To increase sequencing depth and limit assay-specific biases, different laboratories used diverse techniques to prepare libraries and sequence TCR repertoires. Each donor's leukapheresis produced roughly between about 0.9 and 9.5 billion PBMCs.

The paper as a whole reports these results and caveats: Sampling was limited to blood, and TCR repertoires in tissue likely differ from TCR repertoires in blood. Incomplete sequencing was indicated by rarefaction of sorted-subset datasets, despite the large sequencing depth. Pairwise subsampling indicated that sequencing depth was expected to affect the degree of clonotype sharing among donors. Larger estimated clonotype richness was generally found for naive subsets than for memory subsets. Compared with non-shared clonotypes, clonotypes shared by all four sorted-subset donors had higher generation probabilities. When a handful of donors were compared, the shared fraction of clonotypes was around 5% for naive CD4, over 3% for naive CD8, about 2.5% for memory CD4, and 0.3% to 0.5% for memory CD8. Because the study included a small number of donors, the genetic and exposure-history diversity represented was limited.

The donors were healthy, HIV-negative adults with no recently reported acute infections or vaccinations. Every donor was a Caucasian adult residing in Nashville, Tennessee, USA. CD4+ T cells were enriched through magnetic negative selection, after which naive cells were positively selected on CD45RA and the remaining negative fraction served as the memory subset. After blood collection by leukapheresis, PBMCs were isolated using Ficoll-Histopaque density gradient centrifugation and then cryopreserved in the vapor phase of liquid nitrogen. Purity and quantity of every magnetically sorted T cell population were checked by analytical flow cytometry. From each sorted fraction, genomic DNA was isolated and quantified by UV absorbance on a Nanodrop 2000c. The junction shows trimming of 1 base on V and 12 bases on J, and the gene matches do not reach 7 bases of it. The CDR3 runs 13 residues from the cysteine to the phenylalanine. Only the CDR3 region is kept as DNA, spanning 39 bases read in frame from base 1. Looking up the germline V gene yields CDR1 MGHRA and CDR2 YSYEKL.

Using the deep immunoSEQ assay, TCR CDR3 regions were amplified from genomic DNA by multiplex PCR. For each cell subset, the extracted genomic DNA was distributed evenly across all wells of several immunoSEQ 96-well plates, and each plate served as one replicate. For sorted subsets, approximately 190 ng genomic DNA, equal to about 30,000 T cell genomes, was loaded into each replicate PCR. Purified libraries were measured with a Qubit 3.0 fluorometer, size-checked on a Bioanalyzer 2100, and measured again with the KAPA Library Quantification kit. Each immunoSEQ 96-well plate was sequenced on its own single-read 150-cycle Illumina NextSeq 550 flow cell. From the authors' description of their analysis: Because only junctional sequences without quality scores were contained in the immunoSEQ output, filtering matching that applied to full-length reads could not be performed. To assign V/J genes and CDR3, sequences were annotated using PyIR, a Python wrapper for IgBLAST v1.9, with IMGT germline references. Reads were filtered out if the reads had weak V/J assignments (E-value above 1e-6), no CDR3, stop codons, out-of-frame junctions, or ambiguous translated residues. V3J clonotypes were defined as sequences sharing the same inferred V gene, J gene, and CDR3 amino acid sequence. Percentage overlap between repertoires was computed as shared unique clonotypes divided by the size of the smaller repertoire. Repertoire richness was assessed with RTK rarefaction, the Chao1 estimator, and Recon v2.1 estimates of unobserved clonotypes. For all TCRbeta clonotypes obtained by the gDNA method from several donors, generation probabilities were computed with OLGA. The table was pulled from immuneACCESS by TCRdb, which kept in-frame rearrangements only. Such tables lose some clones; where checked, under half of the loss comes from unresolved V genes, and the rest has no known cause. V and J calls and clone size follow that table, whereas D and trimming were derived from the DNA. In this sample the table shows 2 million or so clones, approximately 95% of which occur a single time. Approximately 0.13% of the sample comes from the top ten.

Comments on this clone: The clone's antigen remains unknown. Per-base quality was not reported, and no clone a single base away is much larger than it.

Rearrangement joined TRBV4-1 to TRBJ2-7; the central 9 bases match TRBD2. The sequence derives from a man between 18 and 35 years old in good health. Specimen: naive CD4+ T cells sorted from blood. The sample's cell subset or site label is to be understood as: CD45RA+ positively selected. The nucleotide sequence is given as TGCGCCAGCAGCCAAGGGGCGGGGGGGCCGCGGTACTTC. Translated, it reads CASSQGAGGPRYF.